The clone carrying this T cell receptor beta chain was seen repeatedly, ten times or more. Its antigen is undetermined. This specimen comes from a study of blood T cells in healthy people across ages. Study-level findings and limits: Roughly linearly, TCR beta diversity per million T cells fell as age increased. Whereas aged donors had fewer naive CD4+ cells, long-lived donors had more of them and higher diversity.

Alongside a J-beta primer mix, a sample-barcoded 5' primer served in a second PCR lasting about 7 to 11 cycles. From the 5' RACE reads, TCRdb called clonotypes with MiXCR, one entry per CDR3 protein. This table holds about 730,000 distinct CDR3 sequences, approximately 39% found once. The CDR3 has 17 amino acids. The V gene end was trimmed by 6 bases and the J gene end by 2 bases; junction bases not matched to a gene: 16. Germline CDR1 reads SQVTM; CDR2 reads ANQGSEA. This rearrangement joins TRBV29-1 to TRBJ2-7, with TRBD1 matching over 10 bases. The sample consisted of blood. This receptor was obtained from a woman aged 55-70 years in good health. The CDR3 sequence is CSVRRPPGQGSAYEQYF. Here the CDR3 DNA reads TGCAGCGTGAGAAGGCCCCCGGGACAGGGGTCCGCCTACGAGCAGTACTTC.